This T cell receptor beta chain was sequenced for a study of blood T cell repertoires in COVID-19 (dated by TCRdb to the early 2020s). Context from the whole study: The collaborator samples originated in the United States, Italy and Spain and spanned the acute and convalescent phases of COVID-19. The repertoires were released in a freely available public database intended as a resource for research on the immune response to SARS-CoV-2. Where available, HLA class I and class II types were taken from metadata supplied by the sample provider and were not determined by assay-based typing. The material from the prospective study consisted of cDNA or gDNA derived from T cells, B-cell-depleted T cells, or PBMCs. The samples were drawn from the first 160 participants of the ongoing ImmuneRACE study and from under 1,500 subjects provided by 6 global collaborators. Subjects who had been exposed to COVID-19, were actively infected with it, or had recovered from it provided the deeply sampled blood TCRbeta repertoires that made up the dataset. Sample metadata almost always included a de-identified subject ID, COVID-19 status, age in years and sex.

Participants in the prospective study were aged roughly 18 to 95 years, lived in about two dozen United States geographic areas, and enrolled through a virtual design. In the prospective study, participants were assigned to cohorts based on the clinical history participants reported in a screening survey and a study questionnaire. Recovered participants in ImmuneRACE Cohort 3 were defined as having two consecutive negative NP/OP PCR tests, clearance from a healthcare professional, or resolution of symptoms. Each participant in the prospective study had whole blood, serum and a nasopharyngeal or oropharyngeal swab collected by mobile phlebotomists. Participants in the prospective study had the option to provide additional blood draws and questionnaires over a roughly two-month period. Blood samples from the prospective study were shipped frozen or at room temperature prior to DNA extraction. CDR3 length: 14 amino acids, cysteine to phenylalanine. The sequence is cut down to CDR3 DNA, 42 bases in frame from base 1. A distance of 14 bases separates the germline ends of V and J, which lose 5 bases and 6 bases respectively. CDR1 and CDR2, per the germline V gene, are SGHTA and FQGNSA.

TCRbeta CDR3 regions were amplified from genomic DNA by means of the immunoSEQ Assay, a bias-controlled multiplex PCR. Per the source publication's procedure: Within the assay, amplification of reference gene primers was used to estimate how many nucleated cells each sample contained. To quantify the absolute abundance of each unique TCRbeta CDR3 rearrangement, sequence reads were collapsed and filtered. For each sample, productive Simpson clonality was calculated by taking the square root of Simpson's diversity index across productive rearrangements. What TCRdb holds here is the immuneACCESS table cut down to in-frame rearrangements. Part of the clones is not present; checked against another copy, under half of the missing clones reflect an unresolved V gene, and the others are unexplained. The DNA gave D and trimming, while V, J and clone size come from that table. The sample table records 300,000 to 350,000 clones; 80% to 90% of these occur just once. Of the sample, over 4.5% is held by the ten largest clones.

Points the paper makes about the study in general: The quantity of clinical and demographic metadata differed by source and by participant and was supplied without curation.

As concerns this clone: Its target antigen remains unknown. No base-level quality is on record; no much larger clone is a single base apart.

The clonotype was recovered from a man aged 25 to 40 who had recovered from COVID-19. Input material: PBMCs or T cells enriched from blood (not recorded which). The chain uses TRBV7-2 and TRBJ1-5, with the identity of the D gene unclear. The DNA sequence reads TGTGCCAGCAGCCCGACGACACGATTTCAGCCCCAGCATTTT. Translated, this is CASSPTTRFQPQHF.